Shown below are 13 T cell receptor beta chains from a single sample sequenced in a study of T and B cells in COVID-19 patients (TCRdb year 2020). TRB repertoires were amplified from 250-500 ng of genomic DNA extracted from blood. These reads were obtained on an Illumina MiSeq. TRB rearrangements were amplified by multiplex PCR with BIOMED2 TRB-A/B primer pools. The public sequencing data were trimmed at Q25 with fastp and processed into clonotypes with MiXCR by TCRdb, which kept only in-frame beta chains. Every entry covers one CDR3 protein and lists the most common genes and DNA from its rows. A total of approximately 10,000 distinct CDR3 sequences appear in this sample, around 30% of them only once. In total, the top ten clones hold about 30% of the sample. The sequencing sample was made of blood. The origin of the receptors is a human donor who had recovered from COVID-19.

Only a few counts were recorded for this clonotype. The chain uses TRBV27 and TRBJ1-2, with D possibly TRBD1 on 6 matching bases. Germline V gene lookup returns CDR1 MNHEY and CDR2 SMNVEV (reference sequence). This CDR3 comprises 14 residues. Between the trimmed V and J ends, which lost 3 bases and 5 bases, there was a span of 13 bases. CDR3 nucleotides: TGTGCCAGCAGTTTCAGGGGAAGAGAGTATGGCTACACCTTC. It is translated as CASSFRGREYGYTF.

This clonotype has a count of ten or more. The chain has TRBV4-3 and TRBJ2-1, with TRBD2 identical over 12 bases. Germline CDR1 reads LGHNA; CDR2 reads YSLEER. V shed 0 bases, J shed 4 bases, and the junction held 4 bases outside the gene matches. The CDR3 totals 17 residues. CDR3 DNA sequence: TGCGCCAGCAGCCAAGAAGGGACTAGCGGGTGGTACAATGAGCAGTTCTTC. Translation: CASSQEGTSGWYNEQFF.

The chain couples TRBV20-1 to TRBJ2-4; D is uncertain. Trimming removed 3 bases at V and 2 bases at J, with 14 bases between. The CDR3 consists of 15 residues. CDR1 and CDR2 from the germline V gene are DFQATT and SNEGSKA (reference sequence). This chain's CDR3 is CSASLSLPTKNIQYF. The DNA for the CDR3 is TGCAGTGCTAGTCTCTCTCTTCCTACCAAAAACATTCAGTACTTC.

CDR3 amino acids: CASSPPVRTQETQYF. CDR3 coding DNA: TGTGCCAGCTCACCACCGGTCCGGACCCAAGAGACCCAGTACTTC. This chain joins TRBV18 and TRBJ2-5; D not resolved. Trimming took off 0 bases at V and 1 base at J, with 9 bases between the two ends. From germline, CDR1 is KGHSH and CDR2 LQKENI. The CDR3 contains 15 residues.

Remarks on this clonotype: A read error is possible here, since a much larger clone lies one base away. This chain joins TRBV5-4 and TRBJ2-1, with D unresolved. The germline V gene encodes CDR1 SGHNT and CDR2 YYREEE (reference sequence). The CDR3 consists of 16 residues. The CDR3 DNA reads as TGTGCCAGCAGCTTGGAGTCAGATCCCTCCTACAATGGGCAGTTCTTC. Protein sequence: CASSLESDPSYNGQFF.

This clonotype has just one count. This chain links TRBV10-3 with TRBJ1-1, with TRBD1 identical over 11 bases. The germline gives CDR1 ENHRY, CDR2 SYGVKD. V was clipped by 5 bases and J by 5 bases; unmatched bases: 4. The CDR3 covers 14 residues. The CDR3 DNA reads as TGTGCCATCAGTACGGACAGGGGGCCGACTGAAGCTTTCTTT. Amino acid sequence: CAISTDRGPTEAFF.

A note on this clonotype: A much larger clone differs by one base, so this may be a read error. J is TRBJ2-5 and V is TRBV27, with D maybe TRBD2 (7 bases). This CDR3 has 15 amino acids. Germline V gives CDR1 MNHEY, CDR2 SMNVEV (reference sequence). V lost 6 bases and J lost 1, with 15 bases in between. In DNA form, the CDR3 reads TGTGCCAGCAGACGGAGGGAGGGGGTCCAAGAGACCCAGTACTTC. Amino acids: CASRRREGVQETQYF.

This CDR3 reads CASSFRRNNEQFF. The CDR3 DNA is TGTGCCAGCAGTTTTCGGCGGAACAATGAGCAGTTCTTC. This chain connects TRBV12-3 or TRBV12-4 to TRBJ2-1, with unresolved D. CDR3 size: 13 residues. V shed 3 bases and J shed 5 bases, with 8 bases lying between them.

The chain combines TRBV14 with TRBJ1-2; TRBD1 matches 9 bases. Germline CDR1 reads SGHDN; CDR2 reads FVKESK. This CDR3 contains 13 residues. V lost 4 bases, J lost 6 bases, and 3 bases stayed unmatched. The CDR3 region is CASSPRQGDGYTF. As DNA, the CDR3 is TGTGCCAGCAGCCCCAGACAGGGGGATGGCTACACCTTC.

This clonotype was seen just once. The junction shows a germline mismatch at one end, possibly a read error. The DNA for the CDR3 is TGTACCAGCAGCGACGGGACACGCTCCTACAATGAGCAGTTCTTC. It codes for CTSSDGTRSYNEQFF. The chain couples TRBV6-2 or TRBV6-3 to TRBJ2-1; tentative D call: TRBD1 (6 bases). Germline CDR1 MNHEY, CDR2 SVGEGT. The CDR3 length is 15 residues.

The chain employs TRBV24-1 and TRBJ2-7; 7 bases agree with TRBD1. The CDR3 runs 15 residues. Germline CDR1 reads KGHDR; CDR2 reads SFDVKD. With V trimmed by 5 bases and J by 2 bases, 8 bases remained unmatched. Here the CDR3 reads CATSALGDSPYEQYF. The DNA of the CDR3 is TGTGCCACCAGTGCCCTAGGGGACAGCCCCTACGAGCAGTACTTC.

Turning to this clonotype: It may be a read error: a sequence one base away is much more abundant. The CDR3 spells CSVDKTGWEKLFF. In nucleotides, the CDR3 is TGCAGCGTTGATAAAACAGGGTGGGAAAAACTGTTTTTT. This sequence joins TRBV29-1 and TRBJ1-4; tentatively, D is TRBD1 (6 bases). The length of the CDR3 is 13 residues. Trimming left V 3 bases short and J 8 bases short, with 13 bases between. Per germline, CDR1 SQVTM and CDR2 ANQGSEA.

The chain combines TRBV6-2 or TRBV6-3 with TRBJ2-1, with D uncertain. V gave up 8 bases and J gave up 6 bases, with 11 bases separating them. Germline V gives CDR1 MNHEY, CDR2 SVGEGT. This CDR3 has 12 residues. CDR3 DNA: TGTGCCAGCGGTCGGCGAGGCAATGAGCAGTTCTTC. This gives the protein CASGRRGNEQFF.